These T cell receptor beta chains were read from a single sample in a study of blood T cell repertoires in COVID-19. This table comes from immunoSEQ multiplex PCR, and its TCRdb copy is limited to in-frame clones, with some not included. This sample yields around 420,000 clones, of which 88% are seen a single time; roughly 1.9% belongs to the top ten. The specimen was PBMCs or T cells enriched from blood (not recorded which). Receptors were obtained from a woman aged 40 to 55 with acute COVID-19. Both conserved end residues are part of each CDR3. The order of the fields is V gene, J gene, D gene, clone size, CDR3 DNA, CDR3 protein. A D gene is named only where the DNA matches it firmly. The size entry is marked missing in some rows and otherwise reads once, few, many or a size class.

>TRBV20-1|TRBJ2-5|NA|NA
TGCAGTGCTAGTGGGTATGGCCGACAAGAGACCCAGTACTTC
CSASGYGRQETQYF
>TRBV5-1|TRBJ2-1|TRBD2|NA
TGCGCCAGCAGCATAACTAGCGGGGGGGCTTCCGATGAGCAGTTCTTC
CASSITSGGASDEQFF
>TRBV4-2|TRBJ1-6|TRBD1|NA
TGTGCCAGCAGCCGAAACACAGGGGACTCACCCCTCCACTTT
CASSRNTGDSPLHF
>TRBV6-2/TRBV6-3|TRBJ1-1|NA|NA
TGTGCCAGCAGTTACTCCCCTTGGGGGAGGGCAGTGAACACTGAAGCTTTCTTT
CASSYSPWGRAVNTEAFF
>TRBV30|TRBJ1-1|NA|once
TGTGCCTGGAGTGAATCAGGGGAAGGTGGAGCTTTCTTT
CAWSESGEGGAFF
>TRBV11-2|TRBJ2-7|NA|NA
TGTGCCAGCAGCTTAGCATCTCAGGGGGGTTCCTACGAGCAGTACTTC
CASSLASQGGSYEQYF
>TRBV5-6|TRBJ2-3|NA|NA
TGTGCCAGCAGCACGCGGGACCGCACAGATACGCAGTATTTT
CASSTRDRTDTQYF
>TRBV6-1|TRBJ2-3|TRBD2|NA
TGTGCCAGCAGTGACTTAGCGGGGGCTCCGCTAGATACGCAGTATTTT
CASSDLAGAPLDTQYF
>TRBV20-1|TRBJ2-5|NA|NA
TGCAGTGCTCCACTAGGGGAGACCCAGTACTTC
CSAPLGETQYF
>TRBV10-1|TRBJ1-5|NA|NA
TGCGCCACCTTAAGGGGTTCTGAGTCTGTTTGTCAGCCCCAGCATTTT
CATLRGSESVCQPQHF
>TRBV7-9|TRBJ2-7|NA|NA
TGTGCCAGCAGCTCGACCGCGGGGCCCACCTACGAGCAGTACTTC
CASSSTAGPTYEQYF
>TRBV2|TRBJ2-1|NA|NA
TGTGCCAGCACTCTAGGCAATGAGCAGTTCTTC
CASTLGNEQFF
>TRBV11-2|TRBJ1-6|TRBD1|NA
TGTGCCAGCAGCTCTGTAGGGGGCAATTCACCCCTCCACTTT
CASSSVGGNSPLHF
>TRBV2|TRBJ1-2|TRBD1|once
TGTGCCAGCAGGCTACAGGGGGCAAACTATGGCTACACCTTC
CASRLQGANYGYTF
>TRBV29-1|TRBJ1-4|TRBD1|NA
TGCAGCGTGATAACAACAGGGGTTGAAAAACTGTTTTTT
CSVITTGVEKLFF
>TRBV9|TRBJ1-3|NA|few
TGTGCCAGCAGCGCACAGGGACGCACCATATATTTT
CASSAQGRTIYF
>TRBV7-8|TRBJ1-1|TRBD1|NA
TGTGCCAGCAGGCCTTACGGACAGGTGAACACTGAAGCTTTCTTT
CASRPYGQVNTEAFF
>TRBV6-5|TRBJ1-2|NA|NA
TGTGCCAGCAGTTACGGGGACAACGAAAGCGGCTACACCTTC
CASSYGDNESGYTF
>TRBV6-5|TRBJ2-7|NA|NA
TGTGCCAGCAGCCGGATCGCTAGCTCCTACGAGCAGTACTTC
CASSRIASSYEQYF
>TRBV5-4|TRBJ2-2|TRBD1|NA
TGTGCCAGCAGCTTGCTTCACAGGGGCAACACCGGGGAGCTGTTTTTT
CASSLLHRGNTGELFF
>TRBV29-1|TRBJ1-3|NA|NA
TGCAGCGTTGTCTCAGGGGTCAGAAACACCATATATTTT
CSVVSGVRNTIYF
>TRBV5-1|TRBJ1-2|TRBD1|NA
TGCGCCAGCAGCTACCCTCCGGGACAGGGGGCTTATGGCTACACCTTC
CASSYPPGQGAYGYTF